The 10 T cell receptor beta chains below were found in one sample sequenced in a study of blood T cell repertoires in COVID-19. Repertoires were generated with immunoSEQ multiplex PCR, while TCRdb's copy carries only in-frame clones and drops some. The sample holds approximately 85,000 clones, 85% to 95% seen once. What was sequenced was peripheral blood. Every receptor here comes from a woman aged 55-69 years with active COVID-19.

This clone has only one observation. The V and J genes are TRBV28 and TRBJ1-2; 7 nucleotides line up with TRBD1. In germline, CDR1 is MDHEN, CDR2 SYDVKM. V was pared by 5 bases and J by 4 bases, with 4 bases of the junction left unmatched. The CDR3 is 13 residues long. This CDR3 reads CASSKGQTYGYTF. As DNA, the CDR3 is TGTGCCAGCAGTAAGGGACAGACCTATGGCTACACCTTC.

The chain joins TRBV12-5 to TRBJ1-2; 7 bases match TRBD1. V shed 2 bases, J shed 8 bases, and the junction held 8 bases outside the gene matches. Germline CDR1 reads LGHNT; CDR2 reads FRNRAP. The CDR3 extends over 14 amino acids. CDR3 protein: CASGLRGTGEGYTF. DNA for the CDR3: TGTGCTAGTGGTTTGCGGGGCACAGGGGAAGGCTACACCTTC.

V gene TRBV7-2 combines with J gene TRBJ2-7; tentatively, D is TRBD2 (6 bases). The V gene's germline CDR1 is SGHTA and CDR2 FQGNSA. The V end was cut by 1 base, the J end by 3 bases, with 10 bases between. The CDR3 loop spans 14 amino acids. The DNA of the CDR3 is TGTGCCAGCAGCTTAGGTGGGGACTTCTACGAGCAGTACTTC. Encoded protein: CASSLGGDFYEQYF.

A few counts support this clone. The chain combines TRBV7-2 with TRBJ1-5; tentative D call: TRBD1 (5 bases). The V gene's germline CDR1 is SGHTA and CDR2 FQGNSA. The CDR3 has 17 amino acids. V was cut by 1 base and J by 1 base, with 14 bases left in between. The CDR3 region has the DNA TGTGCCAGCAGCTTAGGGCAGGGAAGAGCGAGCAATCAGCCCCAGCATTTT. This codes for CASSLGQGRASNQPQHF.

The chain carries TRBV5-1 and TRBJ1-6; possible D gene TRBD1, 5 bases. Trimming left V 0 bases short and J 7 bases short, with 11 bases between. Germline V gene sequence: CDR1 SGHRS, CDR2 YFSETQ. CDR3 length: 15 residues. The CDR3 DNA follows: TGCGCCAGCAGCTTGGGGGGGGAAGGAAATTCACCCCTCCACTTT. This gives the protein CASSLGGEGNSPLHF.

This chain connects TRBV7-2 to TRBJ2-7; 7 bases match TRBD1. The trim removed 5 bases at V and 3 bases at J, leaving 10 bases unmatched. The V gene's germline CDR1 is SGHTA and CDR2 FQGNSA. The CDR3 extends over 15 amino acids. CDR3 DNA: TGTGCCAGCAGCCCAACTATCAACAGGGGCTACGAGCAGTACTTC. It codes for CASSPTINRGYEQYF.

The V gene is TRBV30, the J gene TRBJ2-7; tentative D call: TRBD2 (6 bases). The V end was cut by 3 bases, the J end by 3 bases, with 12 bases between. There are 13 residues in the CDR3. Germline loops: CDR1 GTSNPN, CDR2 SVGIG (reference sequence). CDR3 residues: CAWRGLAIYEQYF. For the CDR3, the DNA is TGTGCCTGGAGGGGGCTAGCGATCTACGAGCAGTACTTC.

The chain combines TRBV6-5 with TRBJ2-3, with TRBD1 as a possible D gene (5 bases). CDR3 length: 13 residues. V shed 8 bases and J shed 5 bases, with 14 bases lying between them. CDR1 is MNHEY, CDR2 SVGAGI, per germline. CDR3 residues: CASAPGQEDTQYF. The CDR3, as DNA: TGTGCCAGCGCCCCCGGACAAGAAGATACGCAGTATTTT.

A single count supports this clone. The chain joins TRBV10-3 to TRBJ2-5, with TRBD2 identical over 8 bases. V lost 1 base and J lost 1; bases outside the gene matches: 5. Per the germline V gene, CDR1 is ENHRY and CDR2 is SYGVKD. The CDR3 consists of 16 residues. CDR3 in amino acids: CAISELVAGPQETQYF. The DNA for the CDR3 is TGTGCCATCAGTGAGTTGGTAGCGGGGCCCCAAGAGACCCAGTACTTC.

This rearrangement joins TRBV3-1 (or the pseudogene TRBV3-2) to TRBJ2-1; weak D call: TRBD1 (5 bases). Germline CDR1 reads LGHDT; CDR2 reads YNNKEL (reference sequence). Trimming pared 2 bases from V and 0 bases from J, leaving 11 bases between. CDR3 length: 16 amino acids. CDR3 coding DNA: TGTGCCAGCAGCCAACTGTCCACAGGCTCCTACAATGAGCAGTTCTTC. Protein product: CASSQLSTGSYNEQFF.